This TCR beta chain was profiled in a study of cytotoxic CD8 clonotypes in ibrutinib-treated CLL. This clone was observed a handful of times. The J segment lost 0 bases and the V segment lost 3 bases, leaving 2 bases of the junction unmatched. CDR3 length equals 15 residues. Germline values: CDR1 SEHNR, CDR2 FQNEAQ (reference sequence). Investigators sought sequencing depths of between 1 in 200,000 and 1 in 1 million T cells. Sequencing used immunoSEQ multiplex PCR; TCRdb keeps in-frame clones, though not all of them. The sample includes 13,000 to 15,000 clones, around half seen only once; the top ten take around 35%.

The specimen comprised PBMCs, sampled at a 24-month disease-progression time point, from a patient treated with ibrutinib. This TCR was sampled from a human donor with chronic lymphocytic leukemia. The chain employs TRBV7-9 and TRBJ1-1; 9 bases align to TRBD1. CDR3 in DNA: TGTGCCAGCAGCTTCGGGACAGGGTTGAACACTGAAGCTTTCTTT. The encoded protein is CASSFGTGLNTEAFF.